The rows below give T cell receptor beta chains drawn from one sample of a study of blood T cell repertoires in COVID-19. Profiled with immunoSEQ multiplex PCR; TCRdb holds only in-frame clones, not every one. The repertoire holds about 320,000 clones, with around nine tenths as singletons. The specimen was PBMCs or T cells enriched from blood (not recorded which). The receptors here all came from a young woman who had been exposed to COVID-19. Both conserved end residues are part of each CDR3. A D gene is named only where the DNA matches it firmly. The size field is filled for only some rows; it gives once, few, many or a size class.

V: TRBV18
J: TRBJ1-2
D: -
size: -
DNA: TGTGCCAGCTCTCCAGTTCCAGGGGAAACGGACACCTTC
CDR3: CASSPVPGETDTF

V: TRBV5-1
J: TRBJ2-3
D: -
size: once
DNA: TGCGCCAGCAGCTTGGCCCCCCGCGCGGGGAAAAGGACAGATACGCAGTATTTT
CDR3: CASSLAPRAGKRTDTQYF

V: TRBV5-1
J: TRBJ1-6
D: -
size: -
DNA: TGCGCCTCAGGGAACTCCTCCTATAATTCACCCCTCCACTTT
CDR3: CASGNSSYNSPLHF

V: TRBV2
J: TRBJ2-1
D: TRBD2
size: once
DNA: TGTGCCAGCAGTAGCGGGGGGGCCTATGAGCAGTTCTTC
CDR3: CASSSGGAYEQFF

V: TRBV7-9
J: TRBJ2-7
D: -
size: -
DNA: TGTGCCAGCAGCACCACCGACAGCCGCTTTGGCGGCGAGCAGTACTTC
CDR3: CASSTTDSRFGGEQYF

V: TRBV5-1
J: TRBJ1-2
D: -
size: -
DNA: TGCGCCAGCAGCTTGGACCTGGACAGCCGTCGAAGAGAGGGCTACACCTTC
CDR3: CASSLDLDSRRREGYTF

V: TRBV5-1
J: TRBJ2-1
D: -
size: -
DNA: TGCGCCAGCAGCTTTCGGGGGGCTGACAATGAGCAGTTCTTC
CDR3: CASSFRGADNEQFF

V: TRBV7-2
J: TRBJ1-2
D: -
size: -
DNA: TGTGCCAGCAGCTTAGCCCGAGACTATGGCTACACCTTC
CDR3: CASSLARDYGYTF

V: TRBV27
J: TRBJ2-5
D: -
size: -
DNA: TGTGCCAGCGGACGGCGGCAGGGGCGGCGAGAGACCCAGTACTTC
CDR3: CASGRRQGRRETQYF

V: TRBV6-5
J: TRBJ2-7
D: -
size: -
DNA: TGTGCCAGCAGTTATGGCCCAGGGCCCAGTTACGAGCAGTACTTC
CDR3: CASSYGPGPSYEQYF

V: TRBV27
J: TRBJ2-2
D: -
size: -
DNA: TGTGCCAGCAGTCTGTGGCCCCCCGGGGAGCTGTTTTTT
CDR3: CASSLWPPGELFF

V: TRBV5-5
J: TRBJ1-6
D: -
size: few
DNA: TGTGCCAGCAGCTTGGACAGTCCAAGCTCCTATAATTCACCCCTCCACTTT
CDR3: CASSLDSPSSYNSPLHF

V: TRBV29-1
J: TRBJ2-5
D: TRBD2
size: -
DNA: TGCAGCGTGGGGACTAGCGGGGTCCAAGAGACCCAGTACTTC
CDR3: CSVGTSGVQETQYF

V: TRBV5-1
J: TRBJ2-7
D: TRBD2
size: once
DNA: TGCGCCAGCAGCTTGGAAGGACTAGCGGGGGGCGAGCAGTACTTC
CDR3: CASSLEGLAGGEQYF

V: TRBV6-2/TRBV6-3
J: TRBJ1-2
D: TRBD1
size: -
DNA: TGTGCCAGCAGTTACGGTCCGGACAGGAACTATGGCTACACCTTC
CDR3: CASSYGPDRNYGYTF

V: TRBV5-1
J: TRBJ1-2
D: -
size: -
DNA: TGCGCCAGCCGGGGAGGCGACATACCTCAGATCTACACCTTC
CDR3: CASRGGDIPQIYTF

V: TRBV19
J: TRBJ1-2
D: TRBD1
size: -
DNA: TGTGCCAGTAGTCCGAGGACAGGGGCCAACTATGGCTACACCTTC
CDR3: CASSPRTGANYGYTF

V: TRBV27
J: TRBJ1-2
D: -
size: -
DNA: TGTGCCAGCAGTACTACGCTTCAGGGCTATGGCTACACCTTC
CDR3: CASSTTLQGYGYTF

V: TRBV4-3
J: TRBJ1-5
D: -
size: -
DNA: TGCGCCAGCAGCCAAGAGGCGGGGATTCAGCCCCAGCATTTT
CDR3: CASSQEAGIQPQHF

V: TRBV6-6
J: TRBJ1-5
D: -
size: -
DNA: TGTGCCAGCAGTTACCGACAGGCGGGGGGCAATCAGCCCCAGCATTTT
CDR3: CASSYRQAGGNQPQHF

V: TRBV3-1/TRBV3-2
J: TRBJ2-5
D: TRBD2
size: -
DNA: TGTGCCAGCAGCCAAGATCTACCGACTAGCGGGTTCCTAACGGGGCAAGAGACCCAGTACTTC
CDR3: CASSQDLPTSGFLTGQETQYF

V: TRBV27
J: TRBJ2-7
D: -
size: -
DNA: TGTGCCAGCAGTCGCGATCGGGGATTAGACTACGAGCAGTACTTC
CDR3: CASSRDRGLDYEQYF

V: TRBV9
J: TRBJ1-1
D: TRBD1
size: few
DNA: TGTGCCAGCAGCCTTTGGACAGGGAAGAACACTGAAGCTTTCTTT
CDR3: CASSLWTGKNTEAFF

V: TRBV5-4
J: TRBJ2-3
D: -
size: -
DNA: TGTGCCAGCAGCTTGGCAAGCGTTTCAGATACGCAGTATTTT
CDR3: CASSLASVSDTQYF

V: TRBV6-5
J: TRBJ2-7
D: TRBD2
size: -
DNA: TGTGCCAGCAGTTACTCCAGCGGGGGGGCTGAAGAGCAGTACTTC
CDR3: CASSYSSGGAEEQYF

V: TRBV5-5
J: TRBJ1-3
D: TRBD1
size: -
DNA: TGTGCCAGCAGCGCGGACAGGGGAAACACCATATATTTT
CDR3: CASSADRGNTIYF

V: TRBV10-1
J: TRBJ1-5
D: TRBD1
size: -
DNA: TGCGCCAGCAGGAAGACAGGGGTTAGCAATCAGCCCCAGCATTTT
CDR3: CASRKTGVSNQPQHF

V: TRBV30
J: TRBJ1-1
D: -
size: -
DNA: TGTGCCTGGAGTGTAGAAGGAGGCACTGAAGCTTTCTTT
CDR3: CAWSVEGGTEAFF

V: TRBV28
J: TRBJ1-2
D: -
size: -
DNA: TGTGCCAGCAGCCCGGGGGGTGGGTTTCGTGGCTACACCTTC
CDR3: CASSPGGGFRGYTF

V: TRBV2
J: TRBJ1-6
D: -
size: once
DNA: TGTGCCAGCAGCCTGAACAGTTATAATTCACCCCTCCACTTT
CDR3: CASSLNSYNSPLHF

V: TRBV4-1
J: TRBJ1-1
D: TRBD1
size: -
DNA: TGCGCCAGCAGCCAAGATGAGGGAATAGGGACAGAAAACACTGAAGCTTTCTTT
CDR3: CASSQDEGIGTENTEAFF

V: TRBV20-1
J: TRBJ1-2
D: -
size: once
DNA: TGCAGCGCTGGGGGGTTGTATGGCTACACCTTC
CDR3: CSAGGLYGYTF

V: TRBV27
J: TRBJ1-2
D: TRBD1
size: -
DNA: TGTGCCAGCAGTTCGGACAGGGGAAATGGCTACACCTTC
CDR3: CASSSDRGNGYTF

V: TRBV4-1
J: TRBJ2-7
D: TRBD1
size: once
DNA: TGCGCCAGCAGCCAATCGGGACAGTACCTTCCCTACGAGCAGTACTTC
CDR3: CASSQSGQYLPYEQYF

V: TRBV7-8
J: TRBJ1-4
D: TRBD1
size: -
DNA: TGTGCCAGCAGCCCCCTTGGCGCGGGACAGCGTTTT
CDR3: CASSPLGAGQRF

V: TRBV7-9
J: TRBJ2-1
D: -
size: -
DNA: TGTGCCAGCAGCGCACTGTCAGGTCTTGGGGCGCGGGGTGAGCAGTTCTTC
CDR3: CASSALSGLGARGEQFF

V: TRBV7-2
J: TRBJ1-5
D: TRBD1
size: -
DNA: TGTGCCAGCAGCTTATGGGACAGGGAGGGTCAGCCCCAGCATTTT
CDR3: CASSLWDREGQPQHF

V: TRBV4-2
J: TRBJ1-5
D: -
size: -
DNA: TGTGCCAGCAGCCAAGATTGGGGAGCCCAGCCCCAGCATTTT
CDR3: CASSQDWGAQPQHF

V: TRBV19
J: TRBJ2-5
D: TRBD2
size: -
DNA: TGTGCCAGTAGGCCCGTAGCGGGGGGGCAGGGGACCCAGTACTTC
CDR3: CASRPVAGGQGTQYF

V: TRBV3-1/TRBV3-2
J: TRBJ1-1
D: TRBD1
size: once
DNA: TGTGCCAGCAGCCAAGCCACAACAGGGGGGAGGACTGAAGCTTTCTTT
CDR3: CASSQATTGGRTEAFF

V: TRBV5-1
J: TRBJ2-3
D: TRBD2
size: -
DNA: TGCGCCAGCAGCTCTGGACTAGCGGGGGCTACCACAGATACGCAGTATTTT
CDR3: CASSSGLAGATTDTQYF

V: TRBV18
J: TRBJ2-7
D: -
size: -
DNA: TGTGCCAGCACCAGAGGTACGGGGGAAGTCCACGAGCAGTACTTC
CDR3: CASTRGTGEVHEQYF

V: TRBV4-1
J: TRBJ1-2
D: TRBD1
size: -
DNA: TGCGCCAGCAGCTTCAATGGCAGGGGGAACTCTGGCTACACCTTC
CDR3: CASSFNGRGNSGYTF

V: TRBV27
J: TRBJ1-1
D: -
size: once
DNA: TGTGCCAGCAGTTTATCGGTTGAGGGGAACACTGAAGCTTTCTTT
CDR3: CASSLSVEGNTEAFF

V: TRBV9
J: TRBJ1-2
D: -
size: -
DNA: TGTGCCAGCAGCACAGGACAGTCCGACTATGGCTACACCTTC
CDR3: CASSTGQSDYGYTF

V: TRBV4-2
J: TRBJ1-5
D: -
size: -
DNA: TGTGCCAGCAGCCAAGGATTACAGGGTTCGAGCAATCAGCCCCAGCATTTT
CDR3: CASSQGLQGSSNQPQHF

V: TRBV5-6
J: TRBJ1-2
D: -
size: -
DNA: TGTGCCAGCAGCTACTCGGGACAAAGGACCTTC
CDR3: CASSYSGQRTF

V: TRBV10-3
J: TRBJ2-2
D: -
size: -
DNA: TGTGCCATCAGTTTTCAGGGTCCAACCGGGGAGCTGTTTTTT
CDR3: CAISFQGPTGELFF

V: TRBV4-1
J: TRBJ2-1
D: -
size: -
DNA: TGCGCCAGCAGCCAAGGCCAGACTAACTACAATGAGCAGTTCTTC
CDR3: CASSQGQTNYNEQFF

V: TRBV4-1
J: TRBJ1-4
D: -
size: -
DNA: TGCGCCAGCAGCCTTACAGGGATGGATGAAAAACTGTTTTTT
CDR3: CASSLTGMDEKLFF

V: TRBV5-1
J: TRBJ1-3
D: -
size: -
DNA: TGCGCCAGCAGCCGGGACATGGGAAACACCATATATTTT
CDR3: CASSRDMGNTIYF

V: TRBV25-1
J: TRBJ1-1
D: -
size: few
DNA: TGTGCCAGCAGTGAAATTGTGGGGCGGAACACTGAAGCTTTCTTT
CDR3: CASSEIVGRNTEAFF

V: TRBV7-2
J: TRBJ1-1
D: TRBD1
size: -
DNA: TGTGCCAGCAGCCAACAGGGGGCGGGCACTGAAGCTTTCTTT
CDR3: CASSQQGAGTEAFF

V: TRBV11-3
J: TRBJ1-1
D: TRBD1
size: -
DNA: TGTGCCAGCAGCCCCGGGACAGGGAAGACCACTGAAGCTTTCTTT
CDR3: CASSPGTGKTTEAFF

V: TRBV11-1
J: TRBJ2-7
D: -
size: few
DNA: TGTGCCAGCAGCTACACGTACCCCTACGAGCAGTACTTC
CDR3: CASSYTYPYEQYF

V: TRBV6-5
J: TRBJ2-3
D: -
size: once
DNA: TGTGCCAGCAGGCGGGGTGCTACAGATACGCAGTATTTT
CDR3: CASRRGATDTQYF

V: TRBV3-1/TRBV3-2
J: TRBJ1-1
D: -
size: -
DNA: TGTGCCAGCAGCCAAGACGCGGAGGGGAACACTGAAGCTTTCTTT
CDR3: CASSQDAEGNTEAFF

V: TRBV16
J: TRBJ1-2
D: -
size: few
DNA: TGTGCCAGCAGCCGTCGACGTCCGCCTGGAGACTATGGCTACACCTTC
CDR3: CASSRRRPPGDYGYTF